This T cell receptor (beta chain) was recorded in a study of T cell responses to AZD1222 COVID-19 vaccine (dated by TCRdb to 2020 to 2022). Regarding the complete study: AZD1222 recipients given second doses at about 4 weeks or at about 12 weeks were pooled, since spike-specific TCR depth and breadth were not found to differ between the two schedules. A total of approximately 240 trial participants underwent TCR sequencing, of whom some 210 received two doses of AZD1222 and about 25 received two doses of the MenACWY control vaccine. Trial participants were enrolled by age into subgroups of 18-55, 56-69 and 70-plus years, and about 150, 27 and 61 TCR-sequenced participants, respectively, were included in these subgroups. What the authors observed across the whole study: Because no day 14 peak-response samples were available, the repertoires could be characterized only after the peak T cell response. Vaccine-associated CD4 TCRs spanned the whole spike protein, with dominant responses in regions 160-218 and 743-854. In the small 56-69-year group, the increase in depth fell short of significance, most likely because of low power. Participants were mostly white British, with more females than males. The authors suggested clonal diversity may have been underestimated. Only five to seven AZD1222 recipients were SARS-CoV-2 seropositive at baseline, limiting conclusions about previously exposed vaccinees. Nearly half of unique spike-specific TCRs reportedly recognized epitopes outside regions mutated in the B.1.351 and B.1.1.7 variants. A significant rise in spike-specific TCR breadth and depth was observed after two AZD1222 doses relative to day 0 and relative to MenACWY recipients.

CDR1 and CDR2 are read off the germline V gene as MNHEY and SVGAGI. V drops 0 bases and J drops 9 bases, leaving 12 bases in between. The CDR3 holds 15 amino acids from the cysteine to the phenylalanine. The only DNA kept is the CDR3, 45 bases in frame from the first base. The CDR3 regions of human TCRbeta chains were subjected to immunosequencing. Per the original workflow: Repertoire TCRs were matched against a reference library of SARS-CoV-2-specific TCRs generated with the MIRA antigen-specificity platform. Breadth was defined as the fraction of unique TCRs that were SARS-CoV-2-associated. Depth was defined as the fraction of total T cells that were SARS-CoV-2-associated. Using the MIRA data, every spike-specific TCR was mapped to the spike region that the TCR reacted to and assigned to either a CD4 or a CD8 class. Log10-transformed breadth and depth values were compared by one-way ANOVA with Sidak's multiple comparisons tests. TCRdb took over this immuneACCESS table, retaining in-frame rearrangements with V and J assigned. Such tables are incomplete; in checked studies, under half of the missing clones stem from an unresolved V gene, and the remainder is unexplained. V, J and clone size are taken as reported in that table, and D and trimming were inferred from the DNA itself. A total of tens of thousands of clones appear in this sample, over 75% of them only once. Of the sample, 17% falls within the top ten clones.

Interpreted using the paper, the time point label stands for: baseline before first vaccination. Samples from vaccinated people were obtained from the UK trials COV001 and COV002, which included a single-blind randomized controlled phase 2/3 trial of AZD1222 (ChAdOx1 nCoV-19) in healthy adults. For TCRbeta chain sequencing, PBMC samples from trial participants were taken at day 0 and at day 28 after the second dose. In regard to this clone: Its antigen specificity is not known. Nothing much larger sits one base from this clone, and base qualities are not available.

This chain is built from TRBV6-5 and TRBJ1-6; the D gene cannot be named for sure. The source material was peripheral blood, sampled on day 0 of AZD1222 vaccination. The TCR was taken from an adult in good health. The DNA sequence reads TGTGCCAGCAGTTACTCCGACGGGTACGGTTCACCCCTCCACTTT. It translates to CASSYSDGYGSPLHF.